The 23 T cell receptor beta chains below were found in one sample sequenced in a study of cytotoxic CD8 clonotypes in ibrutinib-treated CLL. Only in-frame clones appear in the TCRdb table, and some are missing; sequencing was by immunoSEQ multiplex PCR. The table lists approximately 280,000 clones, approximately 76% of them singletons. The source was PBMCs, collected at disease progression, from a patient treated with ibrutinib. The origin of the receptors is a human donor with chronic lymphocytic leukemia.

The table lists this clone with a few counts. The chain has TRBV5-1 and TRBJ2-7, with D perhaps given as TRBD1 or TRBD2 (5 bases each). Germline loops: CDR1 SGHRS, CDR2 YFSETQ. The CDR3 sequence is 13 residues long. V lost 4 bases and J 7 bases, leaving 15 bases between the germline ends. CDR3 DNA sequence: TGCGCCAGCAGCAGGGACGCCGGTAGGGAGCAGTACTTC. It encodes CASSRDAGREQYF.

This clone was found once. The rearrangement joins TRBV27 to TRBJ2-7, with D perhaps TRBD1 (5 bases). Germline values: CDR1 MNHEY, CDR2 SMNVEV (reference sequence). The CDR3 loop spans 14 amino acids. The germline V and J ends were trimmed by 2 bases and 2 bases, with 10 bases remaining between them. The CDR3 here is CASSLSRQTYEQYF. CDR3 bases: TGTGCCAGCAGTTTAAGCCGACAGACCTACGAGCAGTACTTC.

CDR3 bases: TGCGCCAGCAGTTACAGTCCTAACTATGGCTACACCTTC. Translation gives CASSYSPNYGYTF. This sequence joins TRBV10-1 and TRBJ1-2; the D is unclear. Germline loops: CDR1 WNHNN, CDR2 SYGVQD (reference sequence). This CDR3 is 13 amino acids long. The ends were cut back, 5 bases at V and 0 bases at J, with 7 bases in the middle.

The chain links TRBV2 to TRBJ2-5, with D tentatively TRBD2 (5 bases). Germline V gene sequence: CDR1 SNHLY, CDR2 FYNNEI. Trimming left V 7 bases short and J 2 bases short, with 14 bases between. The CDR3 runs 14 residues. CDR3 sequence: CASTSLAGQETQYF. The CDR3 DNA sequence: TGTGCCAGCACTTCCCTAGCAGGTCAAGAGACCCAGTACTTC.

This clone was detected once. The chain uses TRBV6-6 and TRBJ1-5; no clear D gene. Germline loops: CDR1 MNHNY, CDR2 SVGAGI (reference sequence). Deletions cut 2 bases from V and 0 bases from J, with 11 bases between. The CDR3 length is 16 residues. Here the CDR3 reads CASSYGPPYSNQPQHF. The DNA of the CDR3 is TGTGCCAGCAGTTACGGTCCACCTTATAGCAATCAGCCCCAGCATTTT.

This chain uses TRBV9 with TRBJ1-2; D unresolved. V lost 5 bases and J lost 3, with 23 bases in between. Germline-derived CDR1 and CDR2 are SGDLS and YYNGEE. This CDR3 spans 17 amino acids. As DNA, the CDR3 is TGTGCCAGCAGTCCCGGCAGTATTGGGTTAATATACTATGGCTACACCTTC. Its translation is CASSPGSIGLIYYGYTF.

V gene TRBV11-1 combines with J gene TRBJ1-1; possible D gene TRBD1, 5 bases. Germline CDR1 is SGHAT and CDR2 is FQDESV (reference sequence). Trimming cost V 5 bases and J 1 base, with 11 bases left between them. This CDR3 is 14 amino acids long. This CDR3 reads CASSPNRRNTEAFF. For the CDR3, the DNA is TGTGCCAGCAGCCCGAACAGGAGGAACACTGAAGCTTTCTTT.

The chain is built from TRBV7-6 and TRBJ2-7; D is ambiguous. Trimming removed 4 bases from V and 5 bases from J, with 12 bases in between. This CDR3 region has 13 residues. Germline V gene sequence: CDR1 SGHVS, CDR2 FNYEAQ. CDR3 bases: TGTGCCAGCAGCTCGCTTCCTGTGCACGAGCAGTACTTC. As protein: CASSSLPVHEQYF.

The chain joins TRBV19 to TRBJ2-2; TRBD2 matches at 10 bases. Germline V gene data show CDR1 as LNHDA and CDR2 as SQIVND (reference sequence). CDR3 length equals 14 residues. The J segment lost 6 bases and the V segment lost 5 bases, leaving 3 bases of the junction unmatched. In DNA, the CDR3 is TGTGCCAGTAGTGATAGCGGGAGGTCCGGGGAGCTGTTTTTT. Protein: CASSDSGRSGELFF.

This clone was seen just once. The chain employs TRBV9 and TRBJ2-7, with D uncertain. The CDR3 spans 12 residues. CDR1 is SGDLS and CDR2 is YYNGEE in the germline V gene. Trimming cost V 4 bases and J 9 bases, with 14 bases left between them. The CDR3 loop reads CASSQPLTGQYF. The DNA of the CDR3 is TGTGCCAGCAGCCAACCCCTTACGGGGCAGTACTTC.

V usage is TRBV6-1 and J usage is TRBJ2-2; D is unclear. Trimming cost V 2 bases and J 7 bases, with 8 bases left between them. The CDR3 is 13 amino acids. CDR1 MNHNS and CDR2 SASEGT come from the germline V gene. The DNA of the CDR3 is TGTGCCAGCAGTGAACTGGTAGACGGGGAGCTGTTTTTT. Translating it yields CASSELVDGELFF.

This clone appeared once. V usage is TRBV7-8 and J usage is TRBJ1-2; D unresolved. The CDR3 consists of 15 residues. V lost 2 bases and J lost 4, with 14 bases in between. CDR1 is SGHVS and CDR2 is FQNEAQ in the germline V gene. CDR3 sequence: CASSLLPGSVYGYTF. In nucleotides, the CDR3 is TGTGCCAGCAGCTTATTGCCGGGCAGCGTCTATGGCTACACCTTC.

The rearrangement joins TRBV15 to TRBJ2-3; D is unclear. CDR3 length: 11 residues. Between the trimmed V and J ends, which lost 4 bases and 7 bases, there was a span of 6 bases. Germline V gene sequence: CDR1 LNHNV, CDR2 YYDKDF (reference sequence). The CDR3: CATSKGYTQYF. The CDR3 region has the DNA TGTGCCACCAGCAAGGGTTATACGCAGTATTTT.

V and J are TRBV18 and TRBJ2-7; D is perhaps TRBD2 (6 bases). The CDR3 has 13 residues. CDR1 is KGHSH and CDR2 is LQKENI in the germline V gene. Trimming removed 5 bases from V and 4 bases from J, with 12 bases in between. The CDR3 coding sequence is TGTGCCAGCTCATTTGGAGGGGAATACGAGCAGTACTTC. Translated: CASSFGGEYEQYF.

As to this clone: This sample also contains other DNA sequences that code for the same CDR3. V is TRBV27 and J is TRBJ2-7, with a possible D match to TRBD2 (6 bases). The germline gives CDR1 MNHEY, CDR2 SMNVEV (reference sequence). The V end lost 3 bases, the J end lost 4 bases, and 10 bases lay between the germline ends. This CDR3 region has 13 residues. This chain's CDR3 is CASSLAGGYEQYF. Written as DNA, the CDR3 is TGTGCCAGCAGTTTGGCCGGGGGATACGAGCAGTACTTC.

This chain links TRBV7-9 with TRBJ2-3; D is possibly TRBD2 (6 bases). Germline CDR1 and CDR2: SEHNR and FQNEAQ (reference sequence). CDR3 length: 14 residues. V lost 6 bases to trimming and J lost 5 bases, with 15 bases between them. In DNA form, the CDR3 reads TGTGCCAGCAGTTACGACCGGGAGCTAGATACGCAGTATTTT. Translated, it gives CASSYDRELDTQYF.

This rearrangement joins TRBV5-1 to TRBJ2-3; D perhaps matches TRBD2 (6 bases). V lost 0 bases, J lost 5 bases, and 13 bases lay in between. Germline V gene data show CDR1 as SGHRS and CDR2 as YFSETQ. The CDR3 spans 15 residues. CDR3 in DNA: TGCGCCAGCAGCTTGGTCCCTAGCGTTGAAGATACGCAGTATTTT. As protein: CASSLVPSVEDTQYF.

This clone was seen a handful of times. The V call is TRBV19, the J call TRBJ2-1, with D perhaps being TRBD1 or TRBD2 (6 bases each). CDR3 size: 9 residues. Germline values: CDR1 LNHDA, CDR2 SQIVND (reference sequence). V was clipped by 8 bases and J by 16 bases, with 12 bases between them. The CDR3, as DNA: TGTGCCAGTGGGGGGCCTCCCTTCTTC. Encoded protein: CASGGPPFF.

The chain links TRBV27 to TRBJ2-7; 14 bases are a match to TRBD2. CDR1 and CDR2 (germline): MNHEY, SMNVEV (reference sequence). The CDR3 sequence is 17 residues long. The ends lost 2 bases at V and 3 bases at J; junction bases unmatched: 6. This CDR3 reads CASSLTPGLAGVYEQYF. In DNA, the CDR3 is TGTGCCAGCAGTTTAACCCCGGGACTAGCGGGAGTCTACGAGCAGTACTTC.

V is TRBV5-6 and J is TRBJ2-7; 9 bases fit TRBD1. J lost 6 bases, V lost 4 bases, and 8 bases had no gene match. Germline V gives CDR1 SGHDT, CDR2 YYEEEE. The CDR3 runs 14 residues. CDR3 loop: CASSGDRENLEQYF. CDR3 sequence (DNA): TGTGCCAGCAGCGGGGACAGGGAAAATCTCGAGCAGTACTTC.

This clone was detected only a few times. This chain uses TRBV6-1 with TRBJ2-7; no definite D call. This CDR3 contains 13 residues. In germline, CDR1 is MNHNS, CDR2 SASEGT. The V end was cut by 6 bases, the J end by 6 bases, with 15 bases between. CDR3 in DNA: TGTGCCAGCAGCGGTCACTACCTAGGCGAGCAGTACTTC. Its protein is CASSGHYLGEQYF.

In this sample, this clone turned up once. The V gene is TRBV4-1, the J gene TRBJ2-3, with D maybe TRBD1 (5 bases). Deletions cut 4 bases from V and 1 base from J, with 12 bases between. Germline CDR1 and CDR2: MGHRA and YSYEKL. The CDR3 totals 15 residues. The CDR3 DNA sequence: TGCGCCAGCAGCCTCCTAGGGGCTCGCACAGATACGCAGTATTTT. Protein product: CASSLLGARTDTQYF.

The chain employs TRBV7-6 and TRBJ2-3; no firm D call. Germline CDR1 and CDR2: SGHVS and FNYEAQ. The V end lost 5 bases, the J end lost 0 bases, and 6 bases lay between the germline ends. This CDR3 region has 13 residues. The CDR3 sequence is CASSGYSTDTQYF. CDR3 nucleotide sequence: TGTGCCAGCAGCGGTTATAGCACAGATACGCAGTATTTT.